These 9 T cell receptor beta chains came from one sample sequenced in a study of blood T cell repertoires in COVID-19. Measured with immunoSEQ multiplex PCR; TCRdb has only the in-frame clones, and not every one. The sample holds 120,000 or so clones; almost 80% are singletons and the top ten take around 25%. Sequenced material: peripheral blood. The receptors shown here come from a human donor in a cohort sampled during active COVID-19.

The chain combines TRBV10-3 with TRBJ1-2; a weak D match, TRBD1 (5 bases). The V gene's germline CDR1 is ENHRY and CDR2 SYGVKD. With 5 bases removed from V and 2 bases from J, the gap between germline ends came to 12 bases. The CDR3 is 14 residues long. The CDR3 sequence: CAISSPDTNYGYTF. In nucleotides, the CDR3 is TGTGCCATCAGTTCACCGGACACAAACTATGGCTACACCTTC.

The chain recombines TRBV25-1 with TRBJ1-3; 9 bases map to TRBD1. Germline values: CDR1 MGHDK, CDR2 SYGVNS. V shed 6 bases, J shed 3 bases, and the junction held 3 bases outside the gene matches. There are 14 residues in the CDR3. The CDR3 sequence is CASRRQGGGNTIYF. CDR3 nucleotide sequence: TGTGCCAGCAGGCGACAGGGGGGTGGAAACACCATATATTTT.

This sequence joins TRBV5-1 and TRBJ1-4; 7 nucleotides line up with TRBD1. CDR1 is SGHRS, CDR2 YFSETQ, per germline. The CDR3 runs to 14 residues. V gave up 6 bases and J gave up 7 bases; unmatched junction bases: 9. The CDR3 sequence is CASTPTGVGEKLFF. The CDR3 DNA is TGCGCCAGCACTCCTACAGGGGTGGGTGAAAAACTGTTTTTT.

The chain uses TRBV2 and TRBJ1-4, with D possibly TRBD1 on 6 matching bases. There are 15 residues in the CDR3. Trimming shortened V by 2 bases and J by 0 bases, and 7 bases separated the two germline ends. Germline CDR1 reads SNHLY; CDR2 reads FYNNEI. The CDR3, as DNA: TGTGCCAGCAGTGAAAGGACAGCAACTAATGAAAAACTGTTTTTT. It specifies CASSERTATNEKLFF.

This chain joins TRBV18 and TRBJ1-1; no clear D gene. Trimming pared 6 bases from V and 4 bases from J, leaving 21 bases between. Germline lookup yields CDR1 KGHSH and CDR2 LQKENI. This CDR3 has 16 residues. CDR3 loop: CASSPYSRGEGTEAFF. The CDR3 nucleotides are TGTGCCAGCTCCCCATACTCCCGCGGCGAGGGCACTGAAGCTTTCTTT.

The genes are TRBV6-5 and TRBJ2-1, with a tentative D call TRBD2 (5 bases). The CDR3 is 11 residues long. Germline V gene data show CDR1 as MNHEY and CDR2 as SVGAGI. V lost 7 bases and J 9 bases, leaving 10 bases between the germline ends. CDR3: CASTHGGEQFF. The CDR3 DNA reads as TGTGCCAGCACACACGGAGGTGAGCAGTTCTTC.

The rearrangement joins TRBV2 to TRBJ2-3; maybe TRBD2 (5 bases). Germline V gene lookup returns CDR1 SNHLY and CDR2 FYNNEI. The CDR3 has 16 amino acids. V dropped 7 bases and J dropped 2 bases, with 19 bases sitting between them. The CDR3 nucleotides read TGTGCCAGCATAGGCAATGCTAAGCGGATCACAGATACGCAGTATTTT. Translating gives CASIGNAKRITDTQYF. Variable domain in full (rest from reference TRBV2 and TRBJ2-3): EPEVTQTPSHQVTQMGQEVILRCVPISNHLYFYWYRQILGQKVEFLVSFYNNEISEKSEIFDDQFSVERPDGSNFTLKIRSTKLEDSAMYFCASIGNAKRITDTQYFGPGTRLTVL.

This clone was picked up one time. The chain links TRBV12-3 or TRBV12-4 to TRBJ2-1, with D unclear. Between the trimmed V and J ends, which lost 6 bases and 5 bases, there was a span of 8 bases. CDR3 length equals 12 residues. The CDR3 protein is CASRNYNNEQFF. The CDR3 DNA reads TGTGCCAGCAGAAACTATAACAATGAGCAGTTCTTC.

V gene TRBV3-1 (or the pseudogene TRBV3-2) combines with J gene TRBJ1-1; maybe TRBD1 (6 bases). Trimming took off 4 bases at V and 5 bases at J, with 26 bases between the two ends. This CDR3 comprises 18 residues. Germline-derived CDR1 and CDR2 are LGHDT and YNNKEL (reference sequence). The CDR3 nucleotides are TGTGCCAGCAGCCCAAGAAAGAGTTACAGGGTAAGAGAGACTGAAGCTTTCTTT. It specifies CASSPRKSYRVRETEAFF.